The rows below give T cell receptor beta chains drawn from one sample of a study of cytomegalovirus exposure and HLA in healthy donors. Assay: immunoSEQ multiplex PCR; the TCRdb copy retains only in-frame clones and omits some. The sample has approximately 150,000 clones, over 80% seen once; the top ten hold about 3.7%. Sequenced material: PBMCs. Receptor source: a male donor in good health and CMV-seronegative. Both conserved end residues are part of each CDR3. Each record gives: V gene, D gene, clone size, J gene, CDR3 protein, CDR3 DNA. The D gene is left open where the match is weak. For some rows the clone size is stated as once, few or many, or as a class when expanded; others skip it.

TRBV5-6	TRBD1	few	TRBJ2-7	CASSVGTAEQYF	TGTGCCAGCAGCGTCGGGACAGCCGAGCAGTACTTC
TRBV27	.	.	TRBJ1-1	CASSLSGRGGTEAFF	TGTGCCAGCAGTTTATCGGGTAGGGGGGGGACTGAAGCTTTCTTT
TRBV18	TRBD1	.	TRBJ2-7	CASSPYRDRAYEQYF	TGTGCCAGCTCACCTTACCGGGACAGGGCCTACGAGCAGTACTTC
TRBV9	TRBD1	.	TRBJ2-1	CASSPRGPLEQFF	TGTGCCAGCAGCCCAAGGGGGCCACTAGAGCAGTTCTTC
TRBV25-1	TRBD1	once	TRBJ1-5	CASSGTGGLSQPQHF	TGTGCCAGCAGTGGGACAGGGGGCCTAAGTCAGCCCCAGCATTTT
TRBV7-2	.	.	TRBJ2-1	CASSSHRDEQFF	TGTGCCAGCAGCTCGCACAGGGATGAGCAGTTCTTC
TRBV5-1	.	.	TRBJ1-3	CASSLDAGPGNTIYF	TGCGCCAGCAGCTTGGATGCAGGGCCTGGAAACACCATATATTTT
TRBV5-8	TRBD1	.	TRBJ2-7	CASSTPGQGSYEQYF	TGTGCCAGCAGCACCCCGGGACAGGGCTCCTACGAGCAGTACTTC
TRBV27	TRBD1	.	TRBJ2-7	CASSPQGFGKEQYF	TGCGCCAGCAGTCCACAGGGGTTTGGAAAGGAGCAGTACTTC
TRBV21-1	.	.	TRBJ2-2	CASSKYRVRREAGTGELFF	TGTGCCAGCAGCAAGTACAGGGTCCGGCGGGAGGCCGGGACCGGGGAGCTGTTTTTT
TRBV25-1	.	once	TRBJ2-5	CASSELSATYQETQYF	TGTGCCAGCAGTGAACTCAGCGCGACGTACCAAGAGACCCAGTACTTC
TRBV5-8	.	few	TRBJ1-2	CASSLGPHRNYGYTF	TGTGCCAGCAGCTTGGGGCCTCACCGAAACTATGGCTACACCTTC
TRBV19	TRBD2	.	TRBJ2-5	CASSNFGLAEETQYF	TGTGCCAGTAGTAATTTCGGGCTAGCGGAAGAGACCCAGTACTTC
TRBV6-5	TRBD1	.	TRBJ2-5	CASSLSGTGGEAQYF	TGTGCCAGCAGTCTTTCCGGGACAGGGGGCGAGGCCCAGTACTTC
TRBV6-5	.	.	TRBJ1-6	CASSYYTGLSSPLHF	TGTGCCAGCAGCTACTATACAGGGTTAAGTTCACCCCTCCATTTT
TRBV29-1	TRBD1	.	TRBJ1-2	CSVEDPLDRTGYTF	TGCAGCGTTGAAGATCCCCTGGACAGGACTGGCTACACCTTC
TRBV5-1	TRBD1	.	TRBJ2-7	CASSHRDSSYEQYF	TGCGCCAGCAGCCACCGGGACAGCTCCTACGAGCAGTACTTC
TRBV28	TRBD1	.	TRBJ1-1	CASSSGQGGVTEAFF	TGTGCCAGCAGTTCCGGACAGGGGGGCGTCACTGAAGCTTTCTTT
TRBV5-4	TRBD1	few	TRBJ1-2	CASSFGIGQGNGYTF	TGTGCCAGCAGCTTCGGAATCGGACAGGGGAATGGCTACACCTTC
TRBV6-6	.	.	TRBJ1-1	CASRRDAGGTEAFF	TGTGCCAGCAGGAGGGACGCCGGGGGTACTGAAGCTTTCTTT
TRBV7-9	.	few	TRBJ1-1	CASRGGTEAFF	TGTGCCAGCAGAGGAGGTACTGAAGCTTTCTTT
TRBV5-1	.	.	TRBJ2-3	CASGASDTDTQYF	TGCGCCAGCGGGGCCAGCGACACAGATACGCAGTATTTT
TRBV5-5	.	.	TRBJ2-7	CASSSVNSYEQYF	TGTGCCAGCAGCTCCGTAAACTCCTACGAGCAGTACTTC
TRBV23-1	.	.	TRBJ2-1	CASTPTVQREQFF	TGCGCCAGCACCCCAACGGTGCAAAGAGAGCAGTTCTTC
TRBV6-6	TRBD1	few	TRBJ2-3	CASSYWDRLTDTQYF	TGTGCCAGCAGTTACTGGGACAGGCTCACAGATACGCAGTATTTT
TRBV5-1	TRBD1	.	TRBJ2-7	CASSMTGFGEQYF	TGCGCCAGCAGCATGACAGGGTTTGGAGAGCAGTACTTC
TRBV6-5	.	once	TRBJ1-5	CASSAEGDQPQHF	TGTGCCAGCAGTGCGGAGGGCGATCAGCCCCAGCATTTT
TRBV9	.	.	TRBJ2-2	CASSALNTGELFF	TGTGCCAGCAGCGCCCTTAACACCGGGGAGCTGTTTTTT
TRBV6-5	TRBD1	.	TRBJ2-7	CASSYGTGNYEQYF	TGTGCCAGCAGTTACGGGACAGGGAACTACGAGCAGTACTTC
TRBV19	.	.	TRBJ1-2	CASSNGAYGYTF	TGTGCCAGTAGTAATGGGGCGTATGGCTACACCTTC
TRBV7-9	.	.	TRBJ2-2	CASRTPDTNTGELFF	TGTGCCAGCAGGACCCCGGACACGAACACCGGGGAGCTGTTTTTT
TRBV5-5	TRBD2	.	TRBJ2-2	CASRTGTISTGELFF	TGTGCCAGCAGGACCGGGACTATATCGACCGGGGAGCTGTTTTTT
TRBV5-4	TRBD2	few	TRBJ2-7	CASSSGTTSEQYF	TGTGCCAGCAGCTCCGGGACTACCTCAGAGCAGTACTTC
TRBV6-5	TRBD2	.	TRBJ2-3	CASSVRGGADTQYF	TGTGCCAGCAGTGTGCGGGGAGGGGCAGATACGCAGTATTTT
TRBV27	.	.	TRBJ2-7	CASSPRGTAGHEQYF	TGTGCCAGCAGTCCCCGCGGGACAGCCGGACACGAGCAGTACTTC
TRBV27	TRBD1	.	TRBJ1-2	CASSFRTGRDYGYTF	TGTGCCAGCAGTTTCCGGACAGGGAGAGACTATGGCTACACCTTC
TRBV10-3	TRBD2	once	TRBJ2-7	CAISEIGGSLRWEQYF	TGTGCCATCAGTGAGATAGGCGGGAGCCTACGTTGGGAGCAGTACTTC
TRBV5-6	TRBD1	.	TRBJ1-2	CASSLVSGTANGYTF	TGTGCCAGCAGCTTGGTTTCCGGGACAGCAAATGGCTACACCTTC
TRBV6-1	.	.	TRBJ2-7	CASSEDGRSYEQYF	TGTGCCAGCAGTGAAGATGGGAGATCCTACGAGCAGTACTTC
TRBV5-4	TRBD1	few	TRBJ1-1	CASSLQQGSVYTEAFF	TGTGCCAGCAGCCTTCAACAGGGGAGTGTGTATACTGAAGCTTTCTTT
TRBV27	TRBD1	.	TRBJ2-1	CASSLRDRVGNEQFF	TGTGCCAGCAGTCTCCGGGACAGGGTAGGCAATGAGCAGTTCTTC
TRBV19	TRBD1	.	TRBJ2-7	CASSPLGQSSYEQYF	TGTGCCAGTAGTCCGCTGGGACAGAGCTCCTACGAGCAGTACTTC
TRBV6-5	.	.	TRBJ1-3	CASSDSSGNTIYF	TGTGCCAGCAGCGACAGCTCCGGAAACACCATATATTTT
TRBV7-9	TRBD1	.	TRBJ1-2	CASSLAHRTGGHNNYGYTF	TGTGCCAGCAGCTTAGCGCACCGGACAGGGGGCCATAATAACTATGGCTACACCTTC
TRBV9	TRBD2	.	TRBJ2-3	CASTGGGDPTDTQYF	TGTGCCAGCACCGGGGGGGGAGACCCCACAGATACGCAGTATTTT
TRBV7-2	TRBD2	.	TRBJ2-3	CASSPERGGRDTQYF	TGTGCCAGCAGCCCGGAGCGGGGGGGCCGAGATACGCAGTATTTT
TRBV5-1	.	.	TRBJ2-3	CASSLIKDTQYF	TGCGCCAGCAGCTTAATCAAAGATACGCAGTATTTT
TRBV11-2	TRBD2	.	TRBJ2-7	CASSLGSAGAIWGEQYF	TGTGCCAGCAGCTTAGGTTCAGCGGGAGCAATCTGGGGCGAGCAGTACTTC
TRBV13	.	.	TRBJ2-7	CASSLRGSLYEQYF	TGTGCCAGCAGCTTAAGGGGAAGCCTCTACGAGCAGTACTTC
TRBV27	TRBD2	.	TRBJ2-7	CASSRRTSGYEQYF	TGTGCCAGCAGCCGCCGGACTAGCGGATACGAGCAGTACTTC
TRBV7-2	TRBD1	.	TRBJ2-1	CATQTGALAREYNEQFF	TGTGCCACTCAGACAGGGGCTCTAGCGCGGGAATACAATGAGCAGTTCTTC
TRBV18	.	once	TRBJ1-4	CASSPGGNREKLFF	TGTGCCAGCTCACCGGGGGGGAATCGTGAAAAACTGTTTTTT
TRBV9	.	.	TRBJ1-2	CASSVDRGAGYGYTF	TGTGCCAGCAGCGTAGATCGGGGGGCCGGCTATGGCTACACCTTC
TRBV7-9	.	.	TRBJ1-2	CSSSLAWQGGGYTF	TGTTCCAGCAGCTTAGCTTGGCAGGGTGGTGGCTACACCTTC
TRBV14	.	.	TRBJ1-2	CASSGSDRRYGYTF	TGTGCCAGCAGCGGCTCTGACAGAAGATATGGCTACACCTTC